This T cell receptor beta chain was recorded in a study of technical replicates of blood from a few donors (dated by TCRdb to about 2017). About this clone itself: What antigen it recognizes has not been identified. Base qualities are not recorded, but no much larger clone differs from it by a single base.

Library creation used the immunoSEQ multiplex PCR assay. Held by TCRdb, this immuneACCESS table contains in-frame sequences only and omits some clones. Under half of the omission traces to an unresolved V gene where checked; the cause of the rest is unknown. For this sample the table gives about 53,000 clones, of which 86% were detected only once. The ten largest clones capture approximately 5.9% of the sample. The germline ends are 9 bases apart after V is trimmed by 2 bases and J by 5 bases. Per the germline V gene, MNHEY is the CDR1 and SVGAGI is the CDR2. The CDR3 has 13 amino acids, counting the end cysteine and phenylalanine. The kept DNA is CDR3 alone, 39 bases in frame from the first base.

The sequenced sample was PBMCs. The sequence is built from TRBV6-5 and TRBJ1-1, with the D gene too uncertain to name. The source is a human donor in good health. Some clones in this sample may be carry-over from other donors' samples. The CDR3 protein: CASSYEVATEAFF. At the DNA level, the sequence is TGTGCCAGCAGTTACGAGGTGGCTACTGAAGCTTTCTTT.